The 26 T cell receptor beta chains given below trace back to one sample, sequenced in a study of OX40 agonist ivuxolimab in advanced cancers. Preparation of the library involved the immunoSEQ multiplex PCR assay. TCRdb mirrors the immuneACCESS table, restricted to in-frame sequences. Some clones are absent from its copies; in checked studies, under half trace to an unresolved V gene, and the reason for the others is unknown. This sample has about 91,000 clones in its table, and around four fifths of those were observed once. About 1.1% of the sample belongs to the ten largest clones. The material sequenced was CD4+ or CD8+ T cells sorted from blood, taken in a trial of the OX40 agonist ivuxolimab. The receptor source for this set is an adult with an advanced solid tumor such as melanoma, head and neck, liver or kidney cancer.

V is TRBV6-4 and J is TRBJ1-6; 8 bases fit TRBD1. Trimming at V came to 5 bases and at J to 13 bases, leaving 10 bases not matched to a gene. This CDR3 has 14 amino acids. CDR1 and CDR2 (germline): MRHNA, SNTAGT. The CDR3 here is CASSWDRTTGPLHF. The CDR3 region has the DNA TGTGCCAGCAGTTGGGACAGGACGACTGGGCCCCTCCACTTT.

The chain is built from TRBV6-5 and TRBJ2-5; 8 bases agree with TRBD1. Germline trimming cut 4 bases from V and 6 bases from J; bases unmatched to any gene: 7. Per germline, CDR1 MNHEY and CDR2 SVGAGI. The CDR3 is 14 amino acids. The CDR3 DNA is TGTGCCAGCAGTTCCTTGGACAGGGCAAAGACCCAGTACTTC. Encoded protein: CASSSLDRAKTQYF.

The chain is built from TRBV11-2 and TRBJ2-7; D not resolved. Germline-derived CDR1 and CDR2 are SGHAT and FQNNGV. The CDR3 extends over 13 amino acids. The ends were cut back, 1 base at V and 3 bases at J, with 7 bases in the middle. The CDR3 loop is CASSLAPIYEQYV. The CDR3 bases are TGTGCCAGCAGCTTAGCCCCAATCTACGAGCAGTACGTC.

The chain carries TRBV5-1 and TRBJ2-3; D is unresolved. The V gene lost 0 bases and the J gene lost 5 bases, with 4 bases spanning the gap. CDR3 length: 12 amino acids. Germline V gene sequence: CDR1 SGHRS, CDR2 YFSETQ. The CDR3 coding sequence is TGCGCCAGCAGCTTGGCGGGAGATACGCAGTATTTT. It encodes CASSLAGDTQYF.

This clone was found a few times. CDR3 sequence: CATSRRTHQPQHF. The CDR3 coding sequence is TGTGCCACCAGCAGGAGAACCCATCAGCCCCAGCATTTT. The chain is built from TRBV15 and TRBJ1-5; D uncertain. Trimming shortened V by 3 bases and J by 5 bases, and 8 bases separated the two germline ends. The CDR3 consists of 13 residues. CDR1 is LNHNV and CDR2 is YYDKDF in the germline V gene (reference sequence).

The chain joins TRBV2 to TRBJ2-3; TRBD2 agrees at 8 bases. Per germline, CDR1 SNHLY and CDR2 FYNNEI. The CDR3 runs 15 residues. The junction had 7 bases not matched to a gene; V was cut back by 4 bases and J by 4 bases. DNA of the CDR3: TGTGCCAGCAGTGCCGACGGGGGGGGATCAGATACGCAGTATTTT. Its protein is CASSADGGGSDTQYF.

This clone was counted a single time. This rearrangement joins TRBV7-9 to TRBJ2-3, with 10 bases aligning to TRBD2. V lost 5 bases, J lost 2 bases, and 7 bases stayed unmatched. CDR1 and CDR2 (germline): SEHNR, FQNEAQ (reference sequence). CDR3 length equals 16 residues. This chain's CDR3 is CASSLGTSENTDTQYF. CDR3 coding DNA: TGTGCCAGCAGCCTCGGGACTAGCGAAAACACAGATACGCAGTATTTT.

The chain couples TRBV7-9 to TRBJ2-3; D is uncertain. Germline CDR1 SEHNR, CDR2 FQNEAQ (reference sequence). This CDR3 region has 14 residues. V was cut by 1 base and J by 2 bases, with 7 bases left in between. The chain's CDR3 is CASSLDSPTDTQYF. DNA for the CDR3: TGTGCCAGCAGCTTAGACAGTCCCACAGATACGCAGTATTTT.

The chain carries TRBV6-6 and TRBJ2-2; no firm D call. Germline loops: CDR1 MNHNY, CDR2 SVGAGI (reference sequence). This CDR3 contains 13 residues. V gave up 2 bases and J gave up 3 bases, with 4 bases separating them. CDR3 amino acids: CASSYEYTGELFF. Here the CDR3 DNA reads TGTGCCAGCAGTTACGAGTACACCGGGGAGCTGTTTTTT.

V and J are TRBV4-1 and TRBJ2-7, with 11 bases identical to TRBD1. CDR3 length equals 15 residues. With V trimmed by 4 bases and J by 3 bases, 5 bases remained unmatched. Germline CDR1 MGHRA, CDR2 YSYEKL. CDR3 in DNA: TGCGCCAGCAGCCCCGGACAGGGGGCATACTACGAGCAGTACTTC. Translation: CASSPGQGAYYEQYF.

This clone was seen more than once but under ten times. CDR3 protein: CASSSTQVFNNEKLFF. CDR3 nucleotide sequence: TGTGCCAGCAGCTCCACTCAGGTTTTTAATAATGAAAAACTGTTTTTT. The rearrangement joins TRBV7-9 to TRBJ1-4; D not certain. V lost 4 bases and J lost 4, with 16 bases in between. Germline V gene data show CDR1 as SEHNR and CDR2 as FQNEAQ (reference sequence). The CDR3 is 16 amino acids.

This sequence joins TRBV27 and TRBJ1-1, with D perhaps matching TRBD1 (5 bases). Germline CDR1 MNHEY, CDR2 SMNVEV (reference sequence). Trimming left V 5 bases short and J 0 bases short, with 19 bases between. This CDR3 contains 17 residues. The CDR3 loop reads CASSPFGGGTVNTEAFF. The CDR3 coding sequence is TGTGCCAGCAGTCCTTTTGGGGGGGGGACGGTGAACACTGAAGCTTTCTTT.

V usage is TRBV14 and J usage is TRBJ2-3, with D perhaps matching TRBD2 (6 bases). Trimming stripped 4 bases from V and 3 bases from J, with 17 bases between. Germline V gene sequence: CDR1 SGHDN, CDR2 FVKESK. The CDR3 sequence is 16 residues long. CDR3 amino acids: CASSPPGSWLTDTQYF. The CDR3 region has the DNA TGTGCCAGCAGCCCACCCGGGAGTTGGTTAACAGATACGCAGTATTTT.

This sequence joins TRBV12-5 and TRBJ1-2; perhaps TRBD1 as D (6 bases). The CDR3 spans 14 residues. Germline lookup yields CDR1 LGHNT and CDR2 FRNRAP. V was pared by 4 bases and J by 5 bases, with 14 bases between. DNA of the CDR3: TGTGCTAGTGGTTCTCAGGGGAGTCGTTATGGCTACACCTTC. Translated, it gives CASGSQGSRYGYTF.

V gene TRBV5-1 combines with J gene TRBJ2-7; D is perhaps TRBD2 (5 bases). V shed 0 bases and J shed 2 bases, with 9 bases lying between them. This CDR3 is 14 amino acids long. In germline, CDR1 is SGHRS, CDR2 YFSETQ. As DNA, the CDR3 is TGCGCCAGCAGCTTGGGTGACTATCCCTACGAGCAGTACGTC. Its protein is CASSLGDYPYEQYV.

The rearrangement links TRBV7-9 to TRBJ1-5; D might be TRBD1 (5 bases). The CDR3 loop spans 13 amino acids. CDR1 is SEHNR and CDR2 is FQNEAQ in the germline V gene (reference sequence). V was cut by 5 bases and J by 3 bases, with 8 bases left in between. The DNA for the CDR3 is TGTGCCAGCAGCCGGGGCTTCAATCAGCCCCAGCATTTT. Translated: CASSRGFNQPQHF. Based on the CDR3 plus reference TRBV7-9 and TRBJ1-5, the full variable domain is DTGVSQNPRHKITKRGQNVTFRCDPISEHNRLYWYRQTLGQGPEFLTYFQNEAQLEKSRLLSDRFSAERPKGSFSTLEIQRTEQGDSAMYLCASSRGFNQPQHFGDGTRLSIL.

The sample holds one count of this clone. The J gene is TRBJ1-5, the V gene TRBV2; the match to TRBD1 covers 8 bases. In germline, CDR1 is SNHLY, CDR2 FYNNEI. J gave up 3 bases and V 4 bases, and 11 bases lay outside the gene matches. The CDR3 consists of 17 residues. CDR3: CASSAATGTGDNQPQHF. Here the CDR3 DNA reads TGTGCCAGCAGTGCGGCCACCGGGACAGGAGACAATCAGCCCCAGCATTTT.

The chain recombines TRBV7-8 with TRBJ1-2; D not resolved. The V and J ends lost 1 base and 3 bases respectively, with 9 bases between them. The CDR3 extends over 14 amino acids. Germline CDR1 and CDR2: SGHVS and FQNEAQ. CDR3 nucleotides: TGTGCCAGCAGCTTAGAGGTCAGAGACTATGGCTACACCTTC. Its translation is CASSLEVRDYGYTF.

This clone was counted many times. The rearrangement uses TRBV5-1 and TRBJ2-5; D is possibly TRBD1 (6 bases). Germline assignment: CDR1 SGHRS and CDR2 YFSETQ. This CDR3 comprises 14 residues. Trimming took 0 bases from V and 5 from J, leaving 11 bases between them. The CDR3 loop reads CASSLARGRETQYF. The CDR3, as DNA: TGCGCCAGCAGCTTGGCCAGGGGCCGGGAGACCCAGTACTTC. Based on the CDR3 plus reference TRBV5-1 and TRBJ2-5, the full variable domain is KAGVTQTPRYLIKTRGQQVTLSCSPISGHRSVSWYQQTPGQGLQFLFEYFSETQRNKGNFPGRFSGRQFSNSRSEMNVSTLELGDSALYLCASSLARGRETQYFGPGTRLLVL.

The chain joins TRBV29-1 to TRBJ2-5; the match to TRBD2 covers 12 bases. V shed 6 bases and J 5 bases; nucleotides not matched to a gene: 4. The CDR3 covers 13 residues. Germline CDR1 is SQVTM and CDR2 is ANQGSEA. As DNA, the CDR3 is TGCAGCGTGGGGGGACTAGCGGGTGAGACCCAGTACTTC. Its protein is CSVGGLAGETQYF.

The V call is TRBV5-1, the J call TRBJ2-4; D might be TRBD2 (6 bases). Germline CDR1 and CDR2: SGHRS and YFSETQ. The germline V and J ends were trimmed by 4 bases and 3 bases, with 23 bases remaining between them. The CDR3 has 18 amino acids. CDR3 protein: CASSILPWGGEGKNIQYF. The CDR3 DNA sequence: TGCGCCAGCAGCATCCTCCCTTGGGGCGGGGAAGGCAAAAACATTCAGTACTTC. Full variable domain (outside the CDR3, taken from reference TRBV5-1 and TRBJ2-4): KAGVTQTPRYLIKTRGQQVTLSCSPISGHRSVSWYQQTPGQGLQFLFEYFSETQRNKGNFPGRFSGRQFSNSRSEMNVSTLELGDSALYLCASSILPWGGEGKNIQYFGAGTRLSVL.

This clone was found once. This chain connects TRBV5-1 to TRBJ2-2; the D gene is possibly TRBD1 (6 bases). Germline CDR1 SGHRS, CDR2 YFSETQ. Trimming took off 4 bases at V and 11 bases at J, with 12 bases between the two ends. The CDR3 is 12 amino acids. Here the CDR3 reads CASSPEQGELFF. The CDR3 nucleotides are TGCGCCAGCAGCCCGGAACAGGGAGAGCTGTTTTTT.

The chain carries TRBV4-3 and TRBJ1-1, with a possible D match to TRBD1 (5 bases). The CDR3 loop spans 12 amino acids. Germline V gene lookup returns CDR1 LGHNA and CDR2 YSLEER. Trimming removed 1 base from V and 11 bases from J, with 11 bases in between. CDR3 DNA sequence: TGCGCCAGCAGCCAAGTTGGGGGTGGGGCTTTCTTT. Residues: CASSQVGGGAFF.

The rearrangement links TRBV6-5 to TRBJ2-2; D remains unclear. CDR1 is MNHEY and CDR2 is SVGAGI in the germline V gene. Trimming removed 5 bases at V and 0 bases at J, with 7 bases between. The CDR3 runs 14 residues. The CDR3 nucleotides are TGTGCCAGCAGTAAGGCAGCGAACACCGGGGAGCTGTTTTTT. Amino acids: CASSKAANTGELFF.

The chain is built from TRBV14 and TRBJ2-3, with D perhaps matching TRBD1 or TRBD2 (6 bases each). This CDR3 spans 13 amino acids. Germline-derived CDR1 and CDR2 are SGHDN and FVKESK. The ends were cut back, 8 bases at V and 7 bases at J, with 16 bases in the middle. CDR3 bases: TGTGCCAGCGGCCCGGGGGCCATTAATACGCAGTATTTT. Translated: CASGPGAINTQYF.

The chain carries TRBV6-4 and TRBJ2-7; unclear D gene. Germline loops: CDR1 MRHNA, CDR2 SNTAGT. The CDR3 totals 15 residues. Trimming stripped 11 bases from V and 3 bases from J, with 23 bases between. CDR3 bases: TGTGCCGGTGACATGGTGGGTCCCCGGATCTACGAGCAGTACGTC. Translated, it gives CAGDMVGPRIYEQYV.